This T cell receptor beta chain originates from a study of T cells in Graves' hyperthyroidism and ophthalmopathy. Study findings and constraints: It was a median about 6.5 months before onset that the model predicted ophthalmopathy.

Exclusions: uncontrolled infection, other autoimmune disease, pregnancy, lactation. Orbital computed tomography and thyroid ultrasound, together with serum TRAb and thyroxine and clinical symptoms, were used for diagnoses. The blood sample predates any ophthalmopathy symptoms, coming from first hyperthyroidism diagnosis. The V end was cut by 1 base, the J end by 3 bases, with 12 bases between. Germline CDR1 reads SGHVS; CDR2 reads FQNEAQ. The CDR3 is 16 amino acids. TCR beta CDR3 regions were amplified from RNA. In the first-round RT-PCR of the TCR CDR3, the HTBI primer set was used. One entry per CDR3 protein, called by TCRdb with MiXCR from the multiplex PCR reads. The repertoire holds 300,000 to 450,000 distinct CDR3 sequences, with less than 20% as singletons. This clonotype was counted many times. Its antigen is as yet unknown.

This receptor was taken from a woman aged 18 to 35 with Graves' hyperthyroidism that later progressed to Graves' ophthalmopathy. The chain joins TRBV7-8 to TRBJ2-2; D not resolved. Material: blood. This CDR3 is CASSLVFQADTGELFF. The CDR3, as DNA: TGTGCCAGCAGCTTAGTTTTCCAGGCGGACACCGGGGAGCTGTTTTTT.